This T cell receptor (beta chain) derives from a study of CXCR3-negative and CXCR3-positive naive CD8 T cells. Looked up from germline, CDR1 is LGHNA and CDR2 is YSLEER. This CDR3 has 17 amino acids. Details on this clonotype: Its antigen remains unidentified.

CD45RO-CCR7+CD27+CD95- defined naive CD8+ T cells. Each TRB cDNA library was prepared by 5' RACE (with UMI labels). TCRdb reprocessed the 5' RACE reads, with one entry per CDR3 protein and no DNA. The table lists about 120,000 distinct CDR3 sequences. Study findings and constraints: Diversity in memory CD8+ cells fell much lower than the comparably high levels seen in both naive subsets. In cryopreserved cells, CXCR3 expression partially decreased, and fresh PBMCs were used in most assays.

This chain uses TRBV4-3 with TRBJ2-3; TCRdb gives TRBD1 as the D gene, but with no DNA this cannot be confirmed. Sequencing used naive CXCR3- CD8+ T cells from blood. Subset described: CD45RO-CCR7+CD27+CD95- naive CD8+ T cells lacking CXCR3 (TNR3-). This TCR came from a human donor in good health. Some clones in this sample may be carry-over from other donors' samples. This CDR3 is CASSQDGDASGFDVQYF.